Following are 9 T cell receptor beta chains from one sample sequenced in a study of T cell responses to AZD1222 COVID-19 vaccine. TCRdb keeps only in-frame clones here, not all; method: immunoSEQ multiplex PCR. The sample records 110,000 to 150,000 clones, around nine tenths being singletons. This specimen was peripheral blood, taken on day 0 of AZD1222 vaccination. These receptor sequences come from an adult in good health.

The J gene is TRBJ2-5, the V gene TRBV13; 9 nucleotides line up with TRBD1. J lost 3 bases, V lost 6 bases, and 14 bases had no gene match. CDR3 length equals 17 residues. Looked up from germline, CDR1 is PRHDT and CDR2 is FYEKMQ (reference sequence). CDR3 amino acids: CASSSGTGSLGEETQYF. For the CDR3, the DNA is TGTGCCAGCAGTTCCGGGACAGGGAGTCTAGGGGAAGAGACCCAGTACTTC.

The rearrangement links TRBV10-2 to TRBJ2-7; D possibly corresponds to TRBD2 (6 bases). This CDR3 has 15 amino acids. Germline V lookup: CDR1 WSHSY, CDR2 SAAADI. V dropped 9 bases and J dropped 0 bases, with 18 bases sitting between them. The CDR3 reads CASSDWGVLSYEQYF. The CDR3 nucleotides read TGCGCCAGTTCGGACTGGGGGGTCCTCTCCTACGAGCAGTACTTC.

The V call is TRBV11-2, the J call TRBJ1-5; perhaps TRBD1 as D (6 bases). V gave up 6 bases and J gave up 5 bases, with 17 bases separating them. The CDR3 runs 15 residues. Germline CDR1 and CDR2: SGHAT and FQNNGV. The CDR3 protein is CASRSGGGLDQPQHF. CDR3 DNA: TGTGCCAGCAGGTCCGGGGGGGGCTTGGATCAGCCCCAGCATTTT. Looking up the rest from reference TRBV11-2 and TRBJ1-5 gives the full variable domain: EAGVAQSPRYKIIEKRQSVAFWCNPISGHATLYWYQQILGQGPKLLIQFQNNGVVDDSQLPKDRFSAERLKGVDSTLKIQPAKLEDSAVYLCASRSGGGLDQPQHFGDGTRLSIL.

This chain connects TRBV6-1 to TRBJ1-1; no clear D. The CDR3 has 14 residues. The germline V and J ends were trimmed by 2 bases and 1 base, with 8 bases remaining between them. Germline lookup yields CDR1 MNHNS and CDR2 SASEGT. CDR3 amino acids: CASSELGQNTEAFF. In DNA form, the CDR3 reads TGTGCCAGCAGTGAATTAGGGCAGAACACTGAAGCTTTCTTT.

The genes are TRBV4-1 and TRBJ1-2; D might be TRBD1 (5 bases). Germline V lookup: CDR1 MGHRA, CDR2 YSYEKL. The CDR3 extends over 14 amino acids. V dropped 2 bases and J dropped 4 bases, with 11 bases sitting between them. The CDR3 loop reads CASSQKIGVYGYTF. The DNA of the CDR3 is TGCGCCAGCAGCCAAAAAATAGGGGTCTATGGCTACACCTTC.

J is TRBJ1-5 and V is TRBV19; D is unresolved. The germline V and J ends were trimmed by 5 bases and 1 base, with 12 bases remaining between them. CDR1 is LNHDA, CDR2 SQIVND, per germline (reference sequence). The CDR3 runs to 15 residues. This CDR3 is CASSFFWISNQPQHF. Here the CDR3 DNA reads TGTGCCAGTAGTTTCTTCTGGATCAGCAATCAGCCCCAGCATTTT. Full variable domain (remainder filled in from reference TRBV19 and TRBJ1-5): DGGITQSPKYLFRKEGQNVTLSCEQNLNHDAMYWYRQDPGQGLRLIYYSQIVNDFQKGDIAEGYSVSREKKESFPLTVTSAQKNPTAFYLCASSFFWISNQPQHFGDGTRLSIL.

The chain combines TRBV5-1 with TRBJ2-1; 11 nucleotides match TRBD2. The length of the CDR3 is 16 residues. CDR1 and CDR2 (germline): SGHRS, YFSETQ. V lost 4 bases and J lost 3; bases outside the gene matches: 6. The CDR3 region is CASSPLAGANYNEQFF. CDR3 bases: TGCGCCAGCAGCCCACTAGCGGGAGCCAACTACAATGAGCAGTTCTTC.

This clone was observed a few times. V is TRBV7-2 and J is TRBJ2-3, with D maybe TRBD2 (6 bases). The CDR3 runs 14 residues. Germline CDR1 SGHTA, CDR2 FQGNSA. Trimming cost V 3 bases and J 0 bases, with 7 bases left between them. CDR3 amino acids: CASSFSGSTDTQYF. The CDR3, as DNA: TGTGCCAGCAGCTTTAGCGGTAGCACAGATACGCAGTATTTT.

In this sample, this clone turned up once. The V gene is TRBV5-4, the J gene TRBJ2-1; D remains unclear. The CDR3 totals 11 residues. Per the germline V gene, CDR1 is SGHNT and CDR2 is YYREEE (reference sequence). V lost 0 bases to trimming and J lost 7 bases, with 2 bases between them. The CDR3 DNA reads TGTGCCAGCAGCTTGGATAATGAGCAGTTCTTC. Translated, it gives CASSLDNEQFF.